This T cell receptor beta chain was obtained from a study of beta chain features in type 1 diabetes. Unmatched junction bases numbered 8, after V lost 2 bases and J lost 5 bases. In germline, CDR1 is KGHSH, CDR2 LQKENI. The CDR3 is 15 residues long. This clone was found a few times. Expressed TCRB transcripts were sequenced after all isolated RNA was converted to cDNA. The assay was immunoSEQ multiplex PCR, and TCRdb's table has in-frame clones only and misses some. The profile shows 140,000 to 150,000 clones, approximately 52% of them singletons. The specimen sequenced was Tregs from blood. This receptor was identified in a man between 18 and 29 years old in good health. The gene calls are TRBV18 and TRBJ2-7; 8 positions agree with TRBD1. The CDR3 loop is CASSPDRGSKDEQYF. DNA of the CDR3: TGTGCCAGCTCACCAGACAGGGGAAGTAAGGACGAGCAGTACTTC.